These 10 T cell receptor beta chains were sequenced from one sample in a study of shared clonotypes between healthy human individuals. Libraries were prepared by immunoSEQ multiplex PCR; TCRdb keeps only in-frame clonotypes and omits some of them. In the table there are some 1.5 million clones, approximately 96% of which are singletons. Sequencing input: naive CD4+ T cells sorted from blood. The subset denotes: CD45RA+ positively selected. The receptors derive from a man aged 25-45 years in good health.

This rearrangement joins TRBV28 to TRBJ2-7; tentative D call: TRBD2 (6 bases). The germline V gene has CDR1 MDHEN and CDR2 SYDVKM. Trimming shortened V by 7 bases and J by 2 bases, and 18 bases separated the two germline ends. This CDR3 contains 15 residues. CDR3 sequence reads: CASTSPGRGAYEQYF. CDR3 DNA: TGTGCCAGCACCTCCCCGGGGCGGGGAGCCTACGAGCAGTACTTC.

This clone was counted once. CDR3: CASSGARDTQYF. Here the CDR3 DNA reads TGTGCCAGCAGCGGAGCCCGCGATACGCAGTATTTT. The chain couples TRBV7-8 to TRBJ2-3; D is unclear. The V end was cut by 5 bases, the J end by 6 bases, with 9 bases between. Germline CDR1 SGHVS, CDR2 FQNEAQ. The CDR3 has 12 residues.

This chain joins TRBV19 and TRBJ2-6; a possible D gene is TRBD1 (6 bases). V gave up 3 bases and J gave up 0 bases, with 18 bases separating them. This CDR3 is built from 19 residues. CDR1 and CDR2 (germline): LNHDA, SQIVND (reference sequence). CDR3 sequence reads: CASSIIGRQGNSGANVLTF. The CDR3 DNA is TGTGCCAGTAGTATTATAGGCCGGCAGGGGAACTCTGGGGCCAACGTCCTGACTTTC.

About this clone itself: Other DNA sequences within the sample encode an identical CDR3. The chain employs TRBV28 and TRBJ2-1; the match to TRBD2 covers 14 bases. CDR3 length equals 16 residues. V lost 6 bases to trimming and J lost 6 bases; unmatched junction nucleotides: 7. In germline, CDR1 is MDHEN, CDR2 SYDVKM. In DNA form, the CDR3 reads TGTGCCAGCAGGCGGACCGGGACTAGCGGGAGCAATGAGCAGTTCTTC. This gives the protein CASRRTGTSGSNEQFF.

The chain joins TRBV10-3 to TRBJ2-7, with a tentative D call TRBD2 (5 bases). The CDR3 has 13 residues. Trimming pared 8 bases from V and 2 bases from J, leaving 13 bases between. CDR1 and CDR2 from the germline V gene are ENHRY and SYGVKD. The CDR3 here is CAILASGTYEQYF. The DNA for the CDR3 is TGTGCCATCCTCGCCAGCGGAACCTACGAGCAGTACTTC.

J is TRBJ2-3 and V is TRBV7-6; 7 nucleotides line up with TRBD2. This CDR3 contains 14 residues. Germline CDR1 reads SGHVS; CDR2 reads FNYEAQ. The V segment lost 1 base and the J segment 4 bases; nucleotides outside the gene matches: 2. CDR3 in DNA: TGTGCCAGCAGCTTAGGGACTAGTCCAGATACGCAGTATTTT. This encodes CASSLGTSPDTQYF.

The chain couples TRBV15 to TRBJ1-5, with D possibly being TRBD1 (5 bases). The CDR3 runs to 13 residues. Germline V gene data show CDR1 as LNHNV and CDR2 as YYDKDF (reference sequence). V lost 0 bases and J 7 bases, leaving 7 bases between the germline ends. The CDR3 DNA reads TGTGCCACCAGCAGAGATGGGGCACAGCCCCAGCATTTT. Translation: CATSRDGAQPQHF.

The chain recombines TRBV20-1 with TRBJ2-7; TRBD1 agrees at 9 bases. There are 11 residues in the CDR3. Unmatched junction bases numbered 6, after V lost 7 bases and J lost 8 bases. CDR1 and CDR2 from the germline V gene are DFQATT and SNEGSKA (reference sequence). The CDR3 nucleotides read TGCAGTGTTAAAGGGACAGGGAAGCAGTACTTC. Its translation: CSVKGTGKQYF.

The CDR3 spells CASTFNSGNTIYF. The CDR3 coding sequence is TGTGCCAGCACGTTTAACTCTGGAAACACCATATATTTT. The rearrangement joins TRBV2 to TRBJ1-3; D unclear. V was cut by 7 bases and J by 0 bases, with 7 bases left in between. The V gene's germline CDR1 is SNHLY and CDR2 FYNNEI. This CDR3 has 13 amino acids.

This sequence joins TRBV19 and TRBJ2-7; D gene uncertain. This CDR3 is 16 amino acids long. Between the trimmed V and J ends, which lost 3 bases and 5 bases, there was a span of 20 bases. Germline V gene data show CDR1 as LNHDA and CDR2 as SQIVND (reference sequence). The CDR3 sequence is CASSMVSGSLPHEQYF. In DNA form, the CDR3 reads TGTGCCAGTAGTATGGTGTCGGGCAGTCTTCCTCACGAGCAGTACTTC.